A single sample is the source of the 3 T cell receptor beta chains below, sequenced in a study of blood T cell repertoires in COVID-19. Generated by immunoSEQ multiplex PCR, the TCRdb table keeps only in-frame clones and is missing some. This table has some 320,000 clones, roughly 86% appearing once. Sequenced: PBMCs or T cells enriched from blood (not recorded which). Receptors originate from a woman aged 30 to 39 who had recovered from COVID-19.

The chain has TRBV5-6 and TRBJ2-1, with D perhaps matching TRBD1 (6 bases). The germline V gene has CDR1 SGHDT and CDR2 YYEEEE. The V end was cut by 4 bases, the J end by 15 bases, with 23 bases between. CDR3 size: 14 residues. The CDR3 is CASSQLPSRGKRFF. CDR3 nucleotide sequence: TGTGCCAGCAGCCAACTTCCTTCCAGGGGTAAGCGGTTCTTC.

The chain joins TRBV7-9 to TRBJ1-1; 8 nucleotides line up with TRBD1. Germline CDR1 is SEHNR and CDR2 is FQNEAQ (reference sequence). With 2 bases clipped from V and 5 bases from J, the junction kept 4 bases outside the gene matches. This CDR3 is built from 14 residues. In nucleotides, the CDR3 is TGTGCCAGCAGCTTAAGGACAGGGAGGACTGAAGCTTTCTTT. As protein: CASSLRTGRTEAFF.

The CDR3 DNA sequence: TGTGCCAGCAGCCAGTCGGGGGGGAGCACTGAAGCTTTCTTT. Its translation: CASSQSGGSTEAFF. The chain recombines TRBV11-2 with TRBJ1-1, with D possibly TRBD1 on 5 matching bases. The germline gives CDR1 SGHAT, CDR2 FQNNGV. The CDR3 is 14 amino acids. Trimming left V 5 bases short and J 4 bases short, with 14 bases between.